This T cell receptor (beta chain) was found in a study of CD8 T cells in Susac syndrome. The CDR3 covers 12 residues. Germline loops: CDR1 SQVTM, CDR2 ANQGSEA. Trimming left V 4 bases short and J 7 bases short, with 13 bases between. After extraction with the RNeasy kit, roughly 0.5 to 1 ug of the RNA was reverse transcribed using random hexamers. TCRdb re-called the immunoSEQ multiplex PCR reads through MiXCR, storing one row per CDR3 protein. This sample has a few hundred thousand distinct CDR3 sequences; over 75% occur once, and the top ten carry roughly 0.21%. TCR beta sequencing covered blood CD8+ and CD4+ T cells.

This receptor was obtained from a human donor with multiple sclerosis. Sequencing was carried out using CD8+ T cells from PBMCs. The chain carries TRBV29-1 and TRBJ1-1; D gene unclear. As DNA, the CDR3 is TGCAGCGTTGGGAGACCGCTCGATGAAGCTTTCTTT. This sequence encodes CSVGRPLDEAFF.